Listed below are T cell receptor beta chains from one sample, sequenced in a study of vaccination and CD4 T cells after COVID-19. No antigen has been assigned to these receptors. TCRdb analysed the PCR reads with MiXCR anew, one entry per CDR3 protein. The repertoire holds about 22,000 distinct CDR3 sequences, with around a third as singletons. The sequencing here drew on CD4+ T cells from blood, cultured in vitro, taken about 7 months after SARS-CoV-2 vaccination. Receptor source: a human donor who had recovered from COVID-19. CDR3s include the opening cysteine and the closing phenylalanine or tryptophan. The D gene is left open where the match is weak. Some rows have no size entry. The others give once, few or many, or a class for an expanded clone.

CDR3 protein,CDR3 DNA,V gene,clone size,J gene,D gene
CASSYRLPGELFF,TGTGCCAGCAGTTATAGACTGCCGGGGGAGCTGTTTTTT,TRBV7-2,NA,TRBJ2-2,NA
CASSQTEYGYTF,TGTGCCAGCAGCCAAACGGAGTATGGCTACACCTTC,TRBV6-1,few,TRBJ1-2,NA
CASSISGNQETQYF,TGTGCCAGTAGTATTTCCGGGAACCAAGAGACCCAGTACTTC,TRBV19,NA,TRBJ2-5,NA
CASSPREAETQYF,TGTGCTAGCAGCCCCAGGGAAGCAGAGACCCAGTACTTC,TRBV7-7,few,TRBJ2-5,NA
CASSFRTKDGYTF,TGTGCCAGCAGCTTTCGGACAAAGGATGGCTACACCTTC,TRBV7-3,NA,TRBJ1-2,NA
CASSLIAGGGPDTQYF,TGTGCCAGCAGCTTAATAGCGGGAGGGGGGCCAGATACGCAGTATTTT,TRBV7-3,few,TRBJ2-3,TRBD2
CSARVGLGTGSTGELFF,TGCAGTGCTAGAGTGGGCCTTGGGACAGGGAGCACCGGGGAGCTGTTTTTT,TRBV20-1,few,TRBJ2-2,TRBD1
CASFTPTQETQYF,TGCGCCAGCTTTACTCCGACACAAGAGACCCAGTACTTC,TRBV10-2,NA,TRBJ2-5,NA
CSARAAGLGNSPLHF,TGCAGTGCTAGAGCTGCGGGGTTAGGTAATTCACCCCTCCACTTT,TRBV20-1,NA,TRBJ1-6,NA
CASSSTWGRGPTGANVLTF,TGTGCCAGCAGCTCCACTTGGGGCAGGGGACCCACTGGGGCCAACGTCCTGACTTTC,TRBV7-8,NA,TRBJ2-6,NA
CASSFATGASYNEQFF,TGTGCCAGCAGCTTCGCCACAGGGGCCTCCTACAATGAGCAGTTCTTC,TRBV7-2,few,TRBJ2-1,TRBD1
CASRRNRDTYTEAFF,TGTGCCAGCAGACGAAACAGGGATACTTACACTGAAGCTTTCTTT,TRBV6-1,NA,TRBJ1-1,NA
CASRGPGGWDPPQHF,TGTGCCAGCCGTGGCCCAGGGGGATGGGACCCGCCCCAGCATTTT,TRBV19,few,TRBJ1-5,TRBD1
CSARTGPAYEQYF,TGCAGTGCTAGGACGGGCCCCGCCTACGAGCAGTACTTC,TRBV20-1,few,TRBJ2-7,NA
CASTSPRAGETQYF,TGTGCCAGCACCTCACCTCGGGCGGGGGAGACCCAGTACTTC,TRBV7-2,NA,TRBJ2-5,NA
CASSPRQGWAGYTF,TGTGCCAGCAGCCCAAGACAGGGTTGGGCTGGCTACACCTTC,TRBV7-8,NA,TRBJ1-2,TRBD1
CASSQTNYGYTF,TGTGCCAGCAGCCAAACTAACTATGGCTACACCTTC,TRBV7-2,few,TRBJ1-2,NA
CASSIPVGTIPETQYF,TGTGCCAGCAGTATTCCGGTGGGGACTATCCCAGAGACCCAGTACTTC,TRBV7-9,NA,TRBJ2-5,TRBD2
CASSPREQGINSPLHF,TGTGCCAGCTCACCACGTGAGCAGGGTATCAATTCACCCCTCCACTTT,TRBV18,few,TRBJ1-6,NA
CASSTRKREITDTQYF,TGTGCCAGTAGTACCCGGAAGCGGGAGATCACAGATACGCAGTATTTT,TRBV19,NA,TRBJ2-3,TRBD2
CASSEGLAGEQFF,TGTGCCAGCAGTGAAGGATTAGCTGGTGAGCAGTTCTTC,TRBV2,few,TRBJ2-1,NA
CASSLRDKAYEQYF,TGTGCCAGCAGCCTCCGGGACAAAGCCTACGAGCAGTACTTC,TRBV4-2,few,TRBJ2-7,NA
CASSFGQATQYF,TGCGCCAGCAGCTTCGGCCAGGCGACCCAGTACTTC,TRBV5-1,NA,TRBJ2-5,NA
CSAMEENKEAFF,TGCAGTGCTATGGAGGAGAATAAAGAAGCTTTCTTT,TRBV20-1,few,TRBJ1-1,NA
CASSPTSGYNEQFF,TGTGCCAGCAGCCCCACTAGCGGATACAATGAGCAGTTCTTC,TRBV7-9,NA,TRBJ2-1,TRBD2
CSARDVRTGGYEQYF,TGCAGTGCTAGAGATGTACGGACCGGCGGCTACGAGCAGTACTTC,TRBV20-1,many,TRBJ2-7,NA
CASSRPAGVADTQYF,TGTGCCAGCAGCCGGCCAGCGGGAGTAGCAGATACGCAGTATTTT,TRBV4-2,NA,TRBJ2-3,TRBD2
CATRRRGIRQYF,TGTGCCACCCGGCGAAGAGGGATAAGGCAGTACTTC,TRBV15,NA,TRBJ2-7,NA
CATSEQGRPQHF,TGTGCCACCAGTGAACAGGGAAGGCCCCAGCATTTT,TRBV24-1,NA,TRBJ1-5,NA
CASSHVGDMNTEAFF,TGCGCCAGCAGTCATGTAGGCGACATGAACACTGAAGCTTTCTTT,TRBV23-1,once,TRBJ1-1,NA
CASSVGGASDTQYF,TGTGCCAGCAGCGTCGGGGGGGCATCAGATACGCAGTATTTT,TRBV7-3,few,TRBJ2-3,TRBD2
CASSLSGGYSTGELFF,TGTGCCAGCAGCTTAAGTGGTGGCTATTCTACCGGGGAGCTGTTTTTT,TRBV7-3,NA,TRBJ2-2,NA
CASSQVGTAGEEQFF,TGTGCCAGCAGCCAAGTTGGGACGGCGGGGGAGGAGCAGTTCTTC,TRBV4-2,NA,TRBJ2-1,TRBD2
CASSHSRGAQETQYF,TGTGCCAGCAGCCACTCACGGGGGGCGCAAGAGACCCAGTACTTC,TRBV7-3,few,TRBJ2-5,NA
CSASAGLASPTF,TGCAGTGCTAGCGCGGGACTAGCGTCTCCAACCTTC,TRBV20-1,NA,TRBJ2-1,TRBD2
CASSFRPRGADTQYF,TGTGCCAGCAGCTTCCGACCACGGGGTGCGGATACGCAGTATTTT,TRBV7-9,NA,TRBJ2-3,NA
CASSPPFRSGLSNEQFF,TGTGCCAGTAGTCCGCCTTTCCGGAGCGGCCTCTCCAATGAGCAGTTCTTC,TRBV19,few,TRBJ2-1,NA
CAISGLAGGPGSEQFF,TGTGCCATCAGCGGACTAGCGGGGGGGCCGGGGTCGGAGCAGTTCTTC,TRBV10-3,NA,TRBJ2-1,TRBD2
CASSSMGGTDTQYF,TGTGCCAGCAGCTCAATGGGGGGCACAGATACGCAGTATTTT,TRBV7-9,NA,TRBJ2-3,NA
CASSQTTQGASPNEQFF,TGTGCCAGCAGCCAAACGACACAGGGGGCTTCCCCAAATGAGCAGTTCTTC,TRBV7-9,few,TRBJ2-1,TRBD1
CSAGTGWGMNTEAFF,TGCAGCGCCGGGACAGGGTGGGGGATGAACACTGAAGCTTTCTTT,TRBV29-1,many,TRBJ1-1,TRBD1
CATSDLVTSGRGNEQFF,TGTGCCACCAGTGATTTGGTGACTAGCGGGAGGGGAAATGAGCAGTTCTTC,TRBV24-1,few,TRBJ2-1,TRBD2
CASSKRQESNQPQHF,TGTGCCAGCAGTAAAAGACAGGAAAGCAATCAGCCCCAGCATTTT,TRBV6-2/TRBV6-3,NA,TRBJ1-5,NA
CATSRETAGYHRPVETQYF,TGTGCCACCAGCAGAGAAACAGCGGGGTACCACCGCCCCGTGGAGACCCAGTACTTC,TRBV15,NA,TRBJ2-5,TRBD2
CASSLGQSNSPLHF,TGTGCCAGCAGCTTGGGACAGTCGAATTCACCCCTCCACTTT,TRBV11-3,few,TRBJ1-6,TRBD1
CSLVRSTDTQYF,TGCAGTCTCGTTAGGTCCACAGATACGCAGTATTTT,TRBV20-1,NA,TRBJ2-3,NA
CASSLAPLQPQHF,TGTGCCAGCAGCTTGGCCCCCCTGCAGCCCCAGCATTTT,TRBV5-4,few,TRBJ1-5,NA
CASSLRGTETQYF,TGTGCCAGTAGTTTGAGGGGCACAGAGACCCAGTACTTC,TRBV19,few,TRBJ2-5,NA
CASSPPLARSRYEQYF,TGTGCCAGCAGCCCCCCTCTAGCACGTTCGCGTTACGAGCAGTACTTC,TRBV4-2,NA,TRBJ2-7,NA
CATKTQGSNYGYTF,TGTGCCACCAAAACACAGGGTTCTAACTATGGCTACACCTTC,TRBV6-1,NA,TRBJ1-2,NA
CASTAQFDPTYEQYF,TGTGCCAGCACAGCACAATTCGACCCCACCTACGAGCAGTACTTC,TRBV6-1,NA,TRBJ2-7,NA
CASSYSLGYQPQHF,TGTGCCAGCAGTTACTCTTTGGGGTATCAGCCCCAGCATTTT,TRBV6-5,NA,TRBJ1-5,NA
CASSSPTGSRTQYF,TGCGCCAGCAGCTCCCCAACAGGGTCACGGACCCAGTACTTC,TRBV5-1,NA,TRBJ2-5,NA
CASYRMHEQYF,TGTGCCAGCTACAGGATGCACGAGCAGTACTTC,TRBV6-1,NA,TRBJ2-7,NA
CASSEGGRGSDTQYF,TGTGCCAGCAGTGAAGGGGGACGGGGATCAGATACGCAGTATTTT,TRBV2,once,TRBJ2-3,NA
CSARDHRSSGNTIYF,TGCAGTGCTAGAGATCACAGGAGCTCTGGAAACACCATATATTTT,TRBV20-1,NA,TRBJ1-3,NA
CSARRPQSNTGELFF,TGCAGTGCTAGACGCCCCCAATCGAACACCGGGGAGCTGTTTTTT,TRBV20-1,NA,TRBJ2-2,NA
CATSRAGSGELFF,TGTGCCACCAGCAGAGCAGGTTCCGGGGAGCTGTTTTTT,TRBV15,NA,TRBJ2-2,NA
CASSLGIGSYEQYF,TGTGCCAGCAGCTTAGGAATTGGCTCCTACGAGCAGTACTTC,TRBV11-2,NA,TRBJ2-7,NA
CASSRRQGAGETQYF,TGTGCCAGCAGCCGACGACAGGGGGCGGGAGAGACCCAGTACTTC,TRBV7-9,few,TRBJ2-5,TRBD1